A selection of T cell receptor beta chains follows, all from one sample in a study of shared clonotypes between healthy human individuals. Repertoires were generated with immunoSEQ multiplex PCR, while TCRdb's copy carries only in-frame clones and drops some. The sample has about 1.1 million clones, about 80% seen once; the top ten hold around 0.47%. The source material was memory CD4+ T cells from PBMCs. These receptors were collected from a man aged 18 to 30 in good health. Some clones in this sample may be carry-over from other donors' samples. Both conserved end residues are part of each CDR3. D genes are given only for firm matches. A row's size may be missing; if present it is once, few, many or a size class.

v_gene,d_gene,abundance,j_gene,CDR3nt,CDR3aa
TRBV9,.,once,TRBJ2-2,TGTGCCAGCAGCGTAGCTACGATAAGGGGTATCGGGGAGCTGTTTTTT,CASSVATIRGIGELFF
TRBV7-2,TRBD2,.,TRBJ2-1,TGTGCCAGCAGCCGGGGACTAGCGAACTCCTACAATGAGCAGTTCTTC,CASSRGLANSYNEQFF
TRBV6-1,.,once,TRBJ2-1,TGTGCCAATAATGAGCAGTTCTTC,CANNEQFF
TRBV7-3,.,.,TRBJ2-3,TGTGCCAGCAGCGCCCGACAGGCGGATACGCAGTATTTT,CASSARQADTQYF
TRBV18,.,.,TRBJ2-7,TGTGCCAGCTCACCAGGGGCCCAAGACGAGCAGTACTTC,CASSPGAQDEQYF
TRBV6-6,.,.,TRBJ1-3,TGTGCCAGCAGTTACTCGTATAGCTCTGGAAACACCATATATTTT,CASSYSYSSGNTIYF
TRBV28,TRBD1,.,TRBJ2-7,TGTGCCAGCAGTTTATCAAAGAACAGGGGCGAGCAGTACTTC,CASSLSKNRGEQYF
TRBV28,TRBD1,.,TRBJ1-1,TGTGCCAGCAGTAAGGGACAGTCTGAAGCTTTCTTT,CASSKGQSEAFF
TRBV6-5,.,.,TRBJ1-5,TGTGCCAGCAGTTACAGGGGGGAGGGCAATCAGCCCCAGCATTTT,CASSYRGEGNQPQHF
TRBV29-1,.,.,TRBJ1-1,TGCAGCGTTGAGGGCCTCAGTAGAGCCGAAGCTTTCTTT,CSVEGLSRAEAFF
TRBV2,TRBD2,once,TRBJ2-2,TGTGCCAGCAGTGCACGGACTAGCCACACCGGGGAGCTGTTTTTT,CASSARTSHTGELFF
TRBV18,.,.,TRBJ1-2,TGTGCCAGCTCGACGTGGGGTTTTTTCGGTGGCTACACCTTC,CASSTWGFFGGYTF
TRBV9,TRBD1,.,TRBJ1-2,TGTGCCAGCAGACAGGACAGGGGAACTGGCTACACCTTC,CASRQDRGTGYTF
TRBV9,TRBD2,once,TRBJ2-1,TGTGCCAGCAGCGCCAGGACTAGCTCAAATGAGCAGTTCTTC,CASSARTSSNEQFF
TRBV9,TRBD1,many,TRBJ1-2,TGTGCCAGCAGCGCACAGGGGGGCTATGGCTACACCTTC,CASSAQGGYGYTF
TRBV27,.,.,TRBJ2-7,TGTGCCAGCAGATCCCCCGGAGGGTCGAGCTCCTACGAGCAGTACTTC,CASRSPGGSSSYEQYF
TRBV7-9,TRBD1,.,TRBJ2-1,TGTGCCAGCAGCTTAGCGGGACAGGGGTACAATGAGCAGTTCTTC,CASSLAGQGYNEQFF
TRBV11-1,TRBD1,.,TRBJ1-1,TGTGCCAGCAGCCGGGCAGGGGGGGTTGCTGAAGCTTTCTTT,CASSRAGGVAEAFF
TRBV5-6,TRBD1,.,TRBJ2-1,TGTGCCAGCAGCTTGACGGGACAGACTTACAATGAGCAGTTCTTC,CASSLTGQTYNEQFF
TRBV6-5,.,.,TRBJ2-2,TGTGCCAGCAGTTACACGTACTCCCATCACACCGGGGAGCTGTTTTTT,CASSYTYSHHTGELFF
TRBV28,TRBD2,.,TRBJ2-3,TGTGCCAGCAGTCCTCGGGGTAGCGGGAGGCTTAGCACAGATACGCAGTATTTT,CASSPRGSGRLSTDTQYF
TRBV7-3,TRBD2,.,TRBJ2-1,TGTGCCAGCAGCCTAGCGGGAGAAATGAATGAGCAGTTCTTC,CASSLAGEMNEQFF
TRBV7-6,TRBD2,.,TRBJ2-1,TGTGCCAGCAGCTCAGGGACTAGCGGTTACAATGAGCAGTTCTTC,CASSSGTSGYNEQFF
TRBV29-1,.,.,TRBJ2-5,TGCAGCGTTGCGGGGTTGCAGGAGACCCAGTACTTC,CSVAGLQETQYF